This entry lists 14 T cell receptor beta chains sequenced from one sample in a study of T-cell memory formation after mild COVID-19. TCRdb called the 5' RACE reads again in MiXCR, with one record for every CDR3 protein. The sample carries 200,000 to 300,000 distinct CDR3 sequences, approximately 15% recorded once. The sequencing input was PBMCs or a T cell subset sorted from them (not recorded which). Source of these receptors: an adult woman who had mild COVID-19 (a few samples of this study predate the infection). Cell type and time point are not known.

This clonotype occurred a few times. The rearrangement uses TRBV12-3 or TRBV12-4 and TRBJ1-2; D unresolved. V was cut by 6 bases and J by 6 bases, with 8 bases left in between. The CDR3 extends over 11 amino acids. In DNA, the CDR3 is TGTGCCAGCAGGGTAGTTAATGGCTACACCTTC. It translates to CASRVVNGYTF.

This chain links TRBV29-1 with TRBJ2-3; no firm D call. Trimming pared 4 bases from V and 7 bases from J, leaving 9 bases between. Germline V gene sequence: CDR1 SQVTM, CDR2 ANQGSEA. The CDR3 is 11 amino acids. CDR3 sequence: CSVVFSYTQYF. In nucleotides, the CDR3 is TGCAGCGTTGTGTTCTCTTATACGCAGTATTTT.

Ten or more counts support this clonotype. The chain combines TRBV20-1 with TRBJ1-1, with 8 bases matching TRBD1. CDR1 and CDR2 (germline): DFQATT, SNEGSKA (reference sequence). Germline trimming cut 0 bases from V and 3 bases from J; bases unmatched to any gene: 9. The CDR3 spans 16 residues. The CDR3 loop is CSARDLLTGADTEAFF. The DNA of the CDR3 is TGCAGTGCTAGAGATCTCCTGACAGGGGCCGACACTGAAGCTTTCTTT.

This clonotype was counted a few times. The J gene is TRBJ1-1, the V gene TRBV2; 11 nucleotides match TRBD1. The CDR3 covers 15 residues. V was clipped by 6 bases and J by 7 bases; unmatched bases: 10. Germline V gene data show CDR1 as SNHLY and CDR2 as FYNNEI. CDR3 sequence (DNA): TGTGCCAGCAGCCGGGGTGGACAGGGGGCGGGTGAAGCTTTCTTT. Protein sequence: CASSRGGQGAGEAFF.

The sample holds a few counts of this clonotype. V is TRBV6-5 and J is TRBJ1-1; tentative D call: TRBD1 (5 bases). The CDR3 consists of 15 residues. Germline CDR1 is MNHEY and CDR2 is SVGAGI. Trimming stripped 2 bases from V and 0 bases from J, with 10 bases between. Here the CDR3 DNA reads TGTGCCAGCAGTTACGATCGGGGGTTGAACACTGAAGCTTTCTTT. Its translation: CASSYDRGLNTEAFF.

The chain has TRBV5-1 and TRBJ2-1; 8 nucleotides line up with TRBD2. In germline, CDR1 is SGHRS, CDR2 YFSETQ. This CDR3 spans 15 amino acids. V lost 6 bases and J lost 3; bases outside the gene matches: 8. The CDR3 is CASKGGGPLYNEQFF. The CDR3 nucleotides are TGCGCCAGCAAAGGCGGGGGGCCCCTCTACAATGAGCAGTTCTTC.

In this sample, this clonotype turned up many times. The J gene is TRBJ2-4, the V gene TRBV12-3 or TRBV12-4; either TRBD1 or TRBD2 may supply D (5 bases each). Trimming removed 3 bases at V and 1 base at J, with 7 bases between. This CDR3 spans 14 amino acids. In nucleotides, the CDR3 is TGTGCCAGCAGTTTGGGACGTGCCAAAAACATTCAGTACTTC. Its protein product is CASSLGRAKNIQYF.

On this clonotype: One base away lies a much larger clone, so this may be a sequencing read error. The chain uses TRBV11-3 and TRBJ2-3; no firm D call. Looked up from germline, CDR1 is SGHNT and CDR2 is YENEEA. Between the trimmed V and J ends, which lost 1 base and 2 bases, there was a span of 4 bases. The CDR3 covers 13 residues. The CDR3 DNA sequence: TGTGCCAGCAGCTTAGCTCCCACAGATACGCAGTATTTT. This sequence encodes CASSLAPTDTQYF.

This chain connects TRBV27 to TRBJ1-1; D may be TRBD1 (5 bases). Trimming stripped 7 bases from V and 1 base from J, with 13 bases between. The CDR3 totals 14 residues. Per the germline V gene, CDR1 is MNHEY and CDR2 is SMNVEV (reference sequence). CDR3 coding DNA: TGTGCCAGCAAGCCTGGCGGGGCGAACACTGAAGCTTTCTTT. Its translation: CASKPGGANTEAFF.

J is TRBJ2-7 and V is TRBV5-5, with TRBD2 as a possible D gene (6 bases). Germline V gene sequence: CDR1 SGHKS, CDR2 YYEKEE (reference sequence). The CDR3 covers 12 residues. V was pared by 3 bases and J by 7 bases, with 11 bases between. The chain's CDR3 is CASSWAGREQYF. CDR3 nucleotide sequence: TGTGCCAGCAGCTGGGCGGGAAGGGAGCAGTACTTC.

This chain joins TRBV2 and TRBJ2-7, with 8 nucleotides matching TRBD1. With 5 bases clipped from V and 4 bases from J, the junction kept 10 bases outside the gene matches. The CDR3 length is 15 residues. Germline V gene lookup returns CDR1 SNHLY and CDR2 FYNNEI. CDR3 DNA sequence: TGTGCCAGCAGTCCTCTGGACAGGGTGAAATACGAGCAGTACTTC. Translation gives CASSPLDRVKYEQYF.

The CDR3 coding sequence is TGTGCCAGCTCACCAAACGGCTTGACGACAGGGGGCACAGATACGCAGTATTTT. It specifies CASSPNGLTTGGTDTQYF. V gene TRBV18 combines with J gene TRBJ2-3; TRBD1 matches at 8 bases. The germline gives CDR1 KGHSH, CDR2 LQKENI. V lost 2 bases to trimming and J lost 1 base; unmatched junction nucleotides: 11. This CDR3 has 18 residues.

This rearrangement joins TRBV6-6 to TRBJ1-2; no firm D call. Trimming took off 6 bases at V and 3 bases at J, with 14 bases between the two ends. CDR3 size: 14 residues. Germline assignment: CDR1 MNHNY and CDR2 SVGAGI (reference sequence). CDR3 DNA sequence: TGTGCCAGCAGCCGACCAGACGGACACTATGGCTACACCTTC. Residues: CASSRPDGHYGYTF.

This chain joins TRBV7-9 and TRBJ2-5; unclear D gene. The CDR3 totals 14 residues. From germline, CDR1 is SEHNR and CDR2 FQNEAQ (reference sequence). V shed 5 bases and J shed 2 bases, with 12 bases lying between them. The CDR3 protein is CASSPGWGQETQYF. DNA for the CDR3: TGTGCCAGCAGCCCCGGATGGGGACAAGAGACCCAGTACTTC.